This T cell receptor beta chain was captured by sequencing in a study of beta chain features in type 1 diabetes. Study-wide results and limits: Researchers report that Type 1 diabetes patients had moderately but significantly shorter TCRB CDR3s across all four CD4+ subsets.

A note on this clone: Its specificity is unknown.

Reverse transcribing all isolated RNA meant expressed TCRB transcripts were sequenced. TCRdb's copy holds only in-frame clones and misses some; the assay was immunoSEQ multiplex PCR. The table records 330,000 or so clones, approximately 12% of them present only once. Between the trimmed V and J ends, which lost 2 bases and 0 bases, there was a span of 4 bases. CDR1 and CDR2 from the germline V gene are SGHDN and FVKESK. The CDR3 spans 13 residues. Sequences were obtained from naive CD4+ T cells from blood. The receptor was isolated from a woman aged 18-30 years with type 1 diabetes. V usage is TRBV14 and J usage is TRBJ1-2; D uncertain. DNA of the CDR3: TGTGCCAGCAGCCAATCGGCTAACTATGGCTACACCTTC. Amino acid sequence: CASSQSANYGYTF.